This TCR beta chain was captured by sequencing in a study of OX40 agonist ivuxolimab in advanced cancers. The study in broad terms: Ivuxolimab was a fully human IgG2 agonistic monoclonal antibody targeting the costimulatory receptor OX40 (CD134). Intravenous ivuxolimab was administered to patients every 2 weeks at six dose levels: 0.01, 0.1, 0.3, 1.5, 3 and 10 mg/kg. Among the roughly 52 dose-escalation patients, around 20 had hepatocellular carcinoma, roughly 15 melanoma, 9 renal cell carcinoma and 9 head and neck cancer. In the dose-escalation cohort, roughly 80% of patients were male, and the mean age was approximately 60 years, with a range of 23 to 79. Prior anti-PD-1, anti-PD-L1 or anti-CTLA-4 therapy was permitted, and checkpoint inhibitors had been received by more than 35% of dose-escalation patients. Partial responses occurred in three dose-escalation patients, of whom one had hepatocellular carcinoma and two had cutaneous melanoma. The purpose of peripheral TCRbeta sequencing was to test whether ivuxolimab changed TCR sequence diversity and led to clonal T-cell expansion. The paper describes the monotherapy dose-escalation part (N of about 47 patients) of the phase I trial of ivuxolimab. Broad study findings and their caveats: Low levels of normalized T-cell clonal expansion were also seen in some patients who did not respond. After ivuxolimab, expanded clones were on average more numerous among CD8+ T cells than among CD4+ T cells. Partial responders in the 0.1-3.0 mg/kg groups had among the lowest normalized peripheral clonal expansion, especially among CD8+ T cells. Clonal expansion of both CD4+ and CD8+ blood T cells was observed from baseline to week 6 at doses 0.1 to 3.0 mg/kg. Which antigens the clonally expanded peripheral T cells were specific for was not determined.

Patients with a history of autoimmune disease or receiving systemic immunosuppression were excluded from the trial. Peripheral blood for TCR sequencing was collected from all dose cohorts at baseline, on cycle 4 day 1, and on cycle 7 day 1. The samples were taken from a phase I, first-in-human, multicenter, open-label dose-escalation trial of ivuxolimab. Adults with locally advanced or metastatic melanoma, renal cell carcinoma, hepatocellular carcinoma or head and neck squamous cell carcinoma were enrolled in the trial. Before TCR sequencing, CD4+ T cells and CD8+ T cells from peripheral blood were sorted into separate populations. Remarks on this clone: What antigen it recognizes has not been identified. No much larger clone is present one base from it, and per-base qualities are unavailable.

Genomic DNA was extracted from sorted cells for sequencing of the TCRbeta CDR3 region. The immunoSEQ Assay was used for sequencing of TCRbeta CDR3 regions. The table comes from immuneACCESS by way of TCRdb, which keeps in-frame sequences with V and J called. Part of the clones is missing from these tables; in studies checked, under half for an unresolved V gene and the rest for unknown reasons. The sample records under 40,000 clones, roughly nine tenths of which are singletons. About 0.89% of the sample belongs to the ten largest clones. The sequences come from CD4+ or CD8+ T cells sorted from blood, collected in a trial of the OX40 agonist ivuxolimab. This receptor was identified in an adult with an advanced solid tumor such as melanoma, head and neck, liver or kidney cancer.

The nucleotide sequence reads as follows: TGTGCCAGCAGCAACGGCGGGAGCGAAGCTGGGGCCAACGTCCTGACTTTC. Its translation reads: CASSNGGSEAGANVLTF. The rearrangement joined TRBV21-1 to TRBJ2-6; the table's D call of TRBD2 was not tested on the DNA. TRBV21-1 is reported as a pseudogene. Taken from cysteine to phenylalanine, the CDR3 has 17 residues. The DNA shown is the 51-base CDR3, in frame from base 1.